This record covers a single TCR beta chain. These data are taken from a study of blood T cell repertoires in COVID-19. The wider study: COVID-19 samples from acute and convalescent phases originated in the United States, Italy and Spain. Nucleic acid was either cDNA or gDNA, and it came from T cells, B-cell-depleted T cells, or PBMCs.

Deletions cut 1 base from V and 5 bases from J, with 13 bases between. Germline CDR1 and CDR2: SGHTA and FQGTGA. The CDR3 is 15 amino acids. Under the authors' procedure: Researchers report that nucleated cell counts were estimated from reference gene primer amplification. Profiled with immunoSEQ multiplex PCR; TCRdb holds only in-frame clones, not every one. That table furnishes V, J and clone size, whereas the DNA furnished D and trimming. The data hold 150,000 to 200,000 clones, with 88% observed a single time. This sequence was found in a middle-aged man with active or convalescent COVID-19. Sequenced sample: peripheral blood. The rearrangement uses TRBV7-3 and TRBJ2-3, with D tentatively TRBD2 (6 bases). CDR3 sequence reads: CASSLNNLGGDTQYF. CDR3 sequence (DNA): TGTGCCAGCAGCTTAAATAACTTGGGAGGAGATACGCAGTATTTT. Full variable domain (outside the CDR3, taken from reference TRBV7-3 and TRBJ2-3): GAGVSQTPSNKVTEKGKYVELRCDPISGHTALYWYRQSLGQGPEFLIYFQGTGAADDSGLPNDRFFAVRPEGSVSTLKIQRTERGDSAVYLCASSLNNLGGDTQYFGPGTRLTVL.